This T cell receptor (beta chain) was observed in a study of cytomegalovirus exposure and HLA in healthy donors. Study findings and constraints: Across HLA loci, a later analysis found differing TCR association rates, with DRB1 most and HLA-C fewest. An analysis done earlier found most TCR beta V segments productive about 87% or about 30% of the time. Presence/absence analyses assumed roughly uniform sequencing depth across donors, which may not hold.

PCR primers comprised 60 Vbeta and 13 Jbeta primers. Only in-frame clones appear in the TCRdb table, and some are missing; sequencing was by immunoSEQ multiplex PCR. The table lists 100,000 or so clones, about 80% of them singletons. Points on this clone: Its antigen is unidentified.

Germline CDR1 reads SGHDT; CDR2 reads YYEEEE. Deletions cut 1 base from V and 1 base from J, with 14 bases between. This CDR3 is built from 16 residues. The receptor's source is a woman between 40 and 55 years old in good health and CMV-seronegative. Sequencing input: PBMCs. This chain connects TRBV5-6 to TRBJ1-1, with D perhaps matching TRBD1 (5 bases). The CDR3 bases are TGTGCCAGCAGCTTGCGGGGGAATCCCTGGAACACTGAAGCTTTCTTT. It specifies CASSLRGNPWNTEAFF. The full variable domain, in which reference TRBV5-6 and TRBJ1-1 provide the parts outside the CDR3, is DAGVTQSPTHLIKTRGQQVTLRCSPKSGHDTVSWYQQALGQGPQFIFQYYEEEERQRGNFPDRFSGHQFPNYSSELNVNALLLGDSALYLCASSLRGNPWNTEAFFGQGTRLTVV.